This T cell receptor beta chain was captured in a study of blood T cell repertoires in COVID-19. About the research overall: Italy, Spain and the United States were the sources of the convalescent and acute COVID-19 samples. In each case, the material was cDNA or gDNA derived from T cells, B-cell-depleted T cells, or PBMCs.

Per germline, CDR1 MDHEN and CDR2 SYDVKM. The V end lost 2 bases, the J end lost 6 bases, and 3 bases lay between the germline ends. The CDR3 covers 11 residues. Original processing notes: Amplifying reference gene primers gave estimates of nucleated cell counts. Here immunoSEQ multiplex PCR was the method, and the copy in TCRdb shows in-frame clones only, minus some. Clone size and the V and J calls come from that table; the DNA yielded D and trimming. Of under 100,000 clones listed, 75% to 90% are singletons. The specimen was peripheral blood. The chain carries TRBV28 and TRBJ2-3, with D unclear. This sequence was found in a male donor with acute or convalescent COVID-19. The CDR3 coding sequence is TGTGCCAGCAGTTTAGAGGATACGCAGTATTTT. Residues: CASSLEDTQYF.